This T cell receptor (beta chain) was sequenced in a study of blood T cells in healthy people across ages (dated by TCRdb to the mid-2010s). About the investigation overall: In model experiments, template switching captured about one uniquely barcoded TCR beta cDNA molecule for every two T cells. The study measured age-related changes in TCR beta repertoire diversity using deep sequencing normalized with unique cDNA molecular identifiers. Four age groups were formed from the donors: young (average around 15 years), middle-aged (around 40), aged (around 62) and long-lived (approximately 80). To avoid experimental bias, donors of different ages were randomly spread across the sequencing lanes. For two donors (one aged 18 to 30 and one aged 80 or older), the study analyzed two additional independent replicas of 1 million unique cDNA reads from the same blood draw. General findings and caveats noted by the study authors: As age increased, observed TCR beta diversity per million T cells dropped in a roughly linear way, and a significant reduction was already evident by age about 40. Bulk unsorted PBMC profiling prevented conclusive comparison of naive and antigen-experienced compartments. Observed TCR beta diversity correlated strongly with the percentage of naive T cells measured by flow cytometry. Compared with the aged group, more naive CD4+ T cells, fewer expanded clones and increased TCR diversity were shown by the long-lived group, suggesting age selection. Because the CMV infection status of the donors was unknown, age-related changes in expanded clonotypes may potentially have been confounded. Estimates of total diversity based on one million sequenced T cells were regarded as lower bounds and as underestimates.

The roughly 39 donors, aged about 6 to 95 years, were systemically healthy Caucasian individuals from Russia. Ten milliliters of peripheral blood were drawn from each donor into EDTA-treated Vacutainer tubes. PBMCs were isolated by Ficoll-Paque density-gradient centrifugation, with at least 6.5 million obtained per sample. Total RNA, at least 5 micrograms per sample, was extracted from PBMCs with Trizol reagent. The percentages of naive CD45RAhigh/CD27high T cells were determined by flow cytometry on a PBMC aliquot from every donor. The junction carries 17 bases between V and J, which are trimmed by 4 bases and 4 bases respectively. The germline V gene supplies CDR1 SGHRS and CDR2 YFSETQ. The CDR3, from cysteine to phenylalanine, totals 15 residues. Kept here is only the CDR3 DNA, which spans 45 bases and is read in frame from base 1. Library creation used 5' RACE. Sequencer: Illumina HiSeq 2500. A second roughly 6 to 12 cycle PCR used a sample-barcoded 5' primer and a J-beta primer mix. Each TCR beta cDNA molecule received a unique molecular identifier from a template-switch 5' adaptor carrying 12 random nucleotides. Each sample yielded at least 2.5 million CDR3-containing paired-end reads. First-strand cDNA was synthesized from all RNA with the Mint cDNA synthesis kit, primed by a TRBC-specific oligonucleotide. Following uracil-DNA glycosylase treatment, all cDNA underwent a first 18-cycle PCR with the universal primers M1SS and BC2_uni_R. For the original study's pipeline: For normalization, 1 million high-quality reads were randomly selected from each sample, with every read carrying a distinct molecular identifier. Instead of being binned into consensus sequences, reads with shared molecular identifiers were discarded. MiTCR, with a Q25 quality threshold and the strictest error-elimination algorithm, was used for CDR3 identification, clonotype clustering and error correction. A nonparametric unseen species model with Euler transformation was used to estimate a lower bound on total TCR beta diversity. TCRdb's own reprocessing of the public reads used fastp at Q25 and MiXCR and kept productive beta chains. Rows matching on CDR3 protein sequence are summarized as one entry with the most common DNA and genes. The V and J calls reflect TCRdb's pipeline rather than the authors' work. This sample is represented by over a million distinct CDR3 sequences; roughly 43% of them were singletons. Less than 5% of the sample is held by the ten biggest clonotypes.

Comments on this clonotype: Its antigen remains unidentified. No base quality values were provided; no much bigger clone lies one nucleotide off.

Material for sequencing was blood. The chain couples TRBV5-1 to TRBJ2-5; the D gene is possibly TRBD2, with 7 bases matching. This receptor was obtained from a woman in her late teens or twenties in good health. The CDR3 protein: CASSAWGGLGETQYF. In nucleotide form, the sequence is TGCGCCAGCAGCGCCTGGGGGGGCCTTGGAGAGACCCAGTACTTC.